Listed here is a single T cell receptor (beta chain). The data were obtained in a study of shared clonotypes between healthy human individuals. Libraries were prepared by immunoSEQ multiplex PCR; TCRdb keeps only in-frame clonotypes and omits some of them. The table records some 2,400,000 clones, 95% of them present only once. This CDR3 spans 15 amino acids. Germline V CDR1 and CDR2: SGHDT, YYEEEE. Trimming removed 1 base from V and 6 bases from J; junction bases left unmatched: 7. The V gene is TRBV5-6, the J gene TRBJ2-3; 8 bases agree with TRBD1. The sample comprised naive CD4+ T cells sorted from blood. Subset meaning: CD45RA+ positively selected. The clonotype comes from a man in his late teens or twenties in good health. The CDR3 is CASSLWFTGGDTQYF. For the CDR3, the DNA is TGTGCCAGCAGCTTGTGGTTTACAGGGGGGGATACGCAGTATTTT.